One TCR beta chain is described in this entry. Antigen: not known. The second PCR ran roughly 7 to 12 cycles with a sample-barcoded 5' primer and J-beta primers. One entry per CDR3 protein results from TCRdb running MiXCR on the 5' RACE reads. The sample consists of 780,000 or so distinct CDR3 sequences, approximately 53% of them appearing once. The data stem from a study of blood T cells in healthy people across ages. The CDR3 covers 16 residues. Germline-derived CDR1 and CDR2 are SEHNR and FQNEAQ (reference sequence). V lost 2 bases to trimming and J lost 0 bases, with 12 bases between them. Study-wide results and limits: Relative to aged donors, long-lived donors carried more naive CD4+ cells and displayed higher diversity. With naive T cell percentage, TCR beta diversity showed a strong correlation.

Sequenced material: blood. This receptor was obtained from a man older than 75 in good health. This chain joins TRBV7-9 and TRBJ2-3, with D unresolved. This CDR3 reads CASSLFRPASTDTQYF. The CDR3 DNA reads TGTGCCAGCAGCTTATTTCGGCCGGCTAGCACAGATACGCAGTATTTT.